This T cell receptor (beta chain) is drawn from a study of Graves' ophthalmopathy and Graves' hyperthyroidism. For repertoire sequencing, the TCR beta CDR3 regions were amplified from RNA transcripts. Amplification began with first-round RT-PCR using HTBI primers, then second-round multiplex PCR was performed. Using its own MiXCR run on the multiplex PCR reads, TCRdb lists one record per CDR3 protein. The data contain hundreds of thousands of distinct CDR3 sequences, about a fifth of them singletons. The term stable hyperthyroidism indicated an absence of ophthalmopathy within 18 months of follow-up. Trimming left V 5 bases short and J 1 base short, with 13 bases between. The germline gives CDR1 SGHAT, CDR2 FQDESV (reference sequence). This CDR3 is built from 15 residues. Comments on this clonotype: Since the CDR3 does not end with the conserved phenylalanine or tryptophan, this likely comes from a read error.

The TCR was taken from a woman between 18 and 30 years old with stable Graves' hyperthyroidism. Some clones in this sample may be carry-over from other donors' samples. The sample was peripheral blood. This sequence joins TRBV11-1 and TRBJ2-3, with a possible D match to TRBD1 (5 bases). CDR3 sequence: CASSPGQGRTDTQYC. The CDR3 DNA reads TGTGCCAGCAGCCCCGGGCAGGGTCGCACAGATACGCAGTATTGT.